This T cell receptor beta chain was captured in a study of OX40 agonist ivuxolimab in advanced cancers. Data came from immunoSEQ multiplex PCR; TCRdb stores just in-frame clones and leaves some out. The sample lists fewer than 20,000 clones, approximately 90% occurring once. Germline-derived CDR1 and CDR2 are MNHNS and SASEGT. The CDR3 has 14 amino acids. V gave up 2 bases and J gave up 0 bases, with 5 bases separating them. The count of this clone is one. The TCR was taken from an adult with an advanced solid tumor such as melanoma, head and neck, liver or kidney cancer. This rearrangement joins TRBV6-1 to TRBJ2-1; no reliable D call. The sequences come from CD4+ or CD8+ T cells sorted from blood, collected in a trial of the OX40 agonist ivuxolimab. CDR3 DNA: TGTGCCAGCAGTGAACCCGGCTCCTACAATGAGCAGTTCTTC. Translated: CASSEPGSYNEQFF.